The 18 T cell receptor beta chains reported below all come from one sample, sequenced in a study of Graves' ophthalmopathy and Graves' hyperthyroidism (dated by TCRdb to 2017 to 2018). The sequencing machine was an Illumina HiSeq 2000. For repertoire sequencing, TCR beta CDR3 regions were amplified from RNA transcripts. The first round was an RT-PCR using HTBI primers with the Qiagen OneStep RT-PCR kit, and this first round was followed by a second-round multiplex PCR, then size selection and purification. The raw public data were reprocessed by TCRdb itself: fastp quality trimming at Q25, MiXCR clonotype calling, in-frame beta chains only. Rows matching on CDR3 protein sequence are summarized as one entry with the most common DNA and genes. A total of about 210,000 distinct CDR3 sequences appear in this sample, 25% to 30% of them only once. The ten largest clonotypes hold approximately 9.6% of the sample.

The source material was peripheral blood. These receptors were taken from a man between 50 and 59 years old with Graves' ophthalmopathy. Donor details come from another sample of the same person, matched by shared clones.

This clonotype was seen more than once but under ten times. CDR3 sequence reads: CASSPQPHLASGTRSYEQYF. The DNA of the CDR3 is TGTGCCAGCAGCCCGCAGCCCCACCTGGCTAGCGGGACCCGCTCCTACGAGCAGTACTTC. This chain joins TRBV4-2 and TRBJ2-7; 9 bases line up with TRBD2. Per the germline V gene, CDR1 is LGHNA and CDR2 is YNFKEQ. Unmatched junction bases numbered 19, after V lost 4 bases and J lost 0 bases. This CDR3 is 20 amino acids long.

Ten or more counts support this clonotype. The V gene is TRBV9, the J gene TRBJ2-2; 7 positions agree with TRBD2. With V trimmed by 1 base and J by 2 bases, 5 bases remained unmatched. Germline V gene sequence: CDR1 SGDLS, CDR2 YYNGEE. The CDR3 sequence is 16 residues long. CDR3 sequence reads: CASSVTSVLNTGELFF. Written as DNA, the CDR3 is TGTGCCAGCAGCGTAACTAGCGTATTAAACACCGGGGAGCTGTTTTTT.

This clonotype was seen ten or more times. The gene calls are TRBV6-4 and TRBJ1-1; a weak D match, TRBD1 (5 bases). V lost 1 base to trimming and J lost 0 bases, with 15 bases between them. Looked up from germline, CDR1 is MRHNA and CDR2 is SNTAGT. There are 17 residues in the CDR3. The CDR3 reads CASSDWGPLAVNTEAFF. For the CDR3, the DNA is TGTGCCAGCAGTGACTGGGGACCCCTGGCGGTGAACACTGAAGCTTTCTTT.

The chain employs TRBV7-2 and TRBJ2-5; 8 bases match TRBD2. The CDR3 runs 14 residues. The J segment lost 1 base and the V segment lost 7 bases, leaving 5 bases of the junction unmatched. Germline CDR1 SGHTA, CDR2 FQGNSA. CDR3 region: CASNLSGTQETQYF. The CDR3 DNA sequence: TGTGCCAGCAACCTTAGCGGGACCCAAGAGACCCAGTACTTC.

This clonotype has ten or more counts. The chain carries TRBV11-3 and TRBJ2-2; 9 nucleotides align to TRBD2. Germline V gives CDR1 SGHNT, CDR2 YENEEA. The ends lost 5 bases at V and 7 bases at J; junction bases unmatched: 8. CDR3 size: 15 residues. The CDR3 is CASSPQTSGLGELFF. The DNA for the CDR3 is TGTGCCAGCAGCCCGCAGACTAGCGGACTCGGGGAGCTGTTTTTT.

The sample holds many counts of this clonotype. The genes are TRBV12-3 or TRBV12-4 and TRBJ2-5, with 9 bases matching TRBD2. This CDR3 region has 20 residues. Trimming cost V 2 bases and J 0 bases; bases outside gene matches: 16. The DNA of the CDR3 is TGTGCCAGCAGTTTAAAGGGGAGGGGAGCGGGAGGCGTTCACCAAGAGACCCAGTACTTC. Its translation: CASSLKGRGAGGVHQETQYF.

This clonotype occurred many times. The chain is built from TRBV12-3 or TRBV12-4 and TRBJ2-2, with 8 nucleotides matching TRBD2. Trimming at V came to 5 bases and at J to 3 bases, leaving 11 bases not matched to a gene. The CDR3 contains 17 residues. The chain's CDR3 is CASSTPWDGGDTGELFF. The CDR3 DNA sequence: TGTGCCAGCAGTACACCTTGGGACGGGGGGGACACCGGGGAGCTGTTTTTT.

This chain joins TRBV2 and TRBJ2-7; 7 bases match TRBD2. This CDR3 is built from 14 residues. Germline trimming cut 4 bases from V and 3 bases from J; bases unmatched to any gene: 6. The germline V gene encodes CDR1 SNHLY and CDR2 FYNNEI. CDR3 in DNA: TGTGCCAGCAGTGGCGGGGACTATTTCTACGAGCAGTACTTC. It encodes CASSGGDYFYEQYF. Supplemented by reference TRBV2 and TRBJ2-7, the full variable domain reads EPEVTQTPSHQVTQMGQEVILRCVPISNHLYFYWYRQILGQKVEFLVSFYNNEISEKSEIFDDQFSVERPDGSNFTLKIRSTKLEDSAMYFCASSGGDYFYEQYFGPGTRLTVT.

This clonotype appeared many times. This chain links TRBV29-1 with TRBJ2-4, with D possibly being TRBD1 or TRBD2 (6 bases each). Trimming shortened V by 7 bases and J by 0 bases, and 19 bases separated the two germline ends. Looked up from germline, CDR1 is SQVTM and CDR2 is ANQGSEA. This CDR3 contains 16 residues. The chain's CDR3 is CSATLLRGLAKNIQYF. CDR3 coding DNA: TGCAGCGCAACACTCCTCAGGGGACTAGCCAAAAACATTCAGTACTTC.

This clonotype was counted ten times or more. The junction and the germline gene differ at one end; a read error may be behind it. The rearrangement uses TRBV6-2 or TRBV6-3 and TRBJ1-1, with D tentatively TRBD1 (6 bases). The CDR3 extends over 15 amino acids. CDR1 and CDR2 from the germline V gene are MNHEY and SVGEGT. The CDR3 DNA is TGTGCCAGCAGCTACTCACAGGGATGGGCCACTGAAGCTTTCTTT. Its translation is CASSYSQGWATEAFF.

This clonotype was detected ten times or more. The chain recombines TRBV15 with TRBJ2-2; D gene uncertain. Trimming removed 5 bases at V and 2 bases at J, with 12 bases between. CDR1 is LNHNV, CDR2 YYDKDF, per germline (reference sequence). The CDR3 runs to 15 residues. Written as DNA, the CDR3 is TGTGCCACCAGCCCCGCTTACCGCAACACCGGGGAGCTGTTTTTT. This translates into CATSPAYRNTGELFF.

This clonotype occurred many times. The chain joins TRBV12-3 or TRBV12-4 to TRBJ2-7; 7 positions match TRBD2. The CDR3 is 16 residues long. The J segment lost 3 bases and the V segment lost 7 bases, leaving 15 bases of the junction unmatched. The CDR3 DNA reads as TGTGCCAGCACCAACGACGGGAGGCGAGGTTACTACGAGCAGTACTTC. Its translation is CASTNDGRRGYYEQYF.

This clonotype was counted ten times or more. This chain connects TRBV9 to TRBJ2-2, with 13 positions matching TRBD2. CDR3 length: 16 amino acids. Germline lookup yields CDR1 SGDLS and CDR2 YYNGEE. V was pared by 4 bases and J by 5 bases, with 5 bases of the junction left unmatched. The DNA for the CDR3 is TGTGCCAGCAGCCCGACTAGCGGGAGGCGGACCGGGGAGCTGTTTTTT. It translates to CASSPTSGRRTGELFF.

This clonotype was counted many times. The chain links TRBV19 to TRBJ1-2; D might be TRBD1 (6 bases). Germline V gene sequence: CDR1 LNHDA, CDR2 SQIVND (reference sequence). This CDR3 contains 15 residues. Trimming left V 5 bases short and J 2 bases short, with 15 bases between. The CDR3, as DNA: TGTGCCAGTAGTTTGAAGGCAGGGGAAAACTATGGCTACACCTTC. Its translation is CASSLKAGENYGYTF.

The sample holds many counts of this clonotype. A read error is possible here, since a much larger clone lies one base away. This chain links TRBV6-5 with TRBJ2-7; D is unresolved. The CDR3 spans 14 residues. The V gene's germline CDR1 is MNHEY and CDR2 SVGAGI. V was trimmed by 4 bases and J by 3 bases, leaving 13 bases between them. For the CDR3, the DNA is TGTGCCAGCAGTTGCTCGCCTGCCGGCTACGAGCAGTACTTC. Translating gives CASSCSPAGYEQYF.

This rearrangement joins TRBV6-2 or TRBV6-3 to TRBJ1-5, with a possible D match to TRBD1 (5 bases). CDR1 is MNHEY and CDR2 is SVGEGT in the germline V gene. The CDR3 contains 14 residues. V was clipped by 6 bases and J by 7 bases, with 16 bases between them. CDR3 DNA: TGTGCCAGCAGCTCCCCCCAATGGGGCCAGCCCCAGCATTTT. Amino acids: CASSSPQWGQPQHF.

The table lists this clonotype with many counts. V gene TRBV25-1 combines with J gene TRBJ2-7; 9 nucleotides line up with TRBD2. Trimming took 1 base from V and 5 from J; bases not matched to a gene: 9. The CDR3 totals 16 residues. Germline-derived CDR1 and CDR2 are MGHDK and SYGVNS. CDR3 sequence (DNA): TGTGCCAGCAGTGAATGGCTGGCTAGCGGGATGCACGAGCAGTACTTC. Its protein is CASSEWLASGMHEQYF.

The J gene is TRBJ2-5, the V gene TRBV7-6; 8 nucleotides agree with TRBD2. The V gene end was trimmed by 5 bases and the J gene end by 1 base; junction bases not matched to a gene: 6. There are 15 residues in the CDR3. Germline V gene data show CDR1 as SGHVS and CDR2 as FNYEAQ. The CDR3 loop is CASSQSGGVQETQYF. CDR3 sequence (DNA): TGTGCCAGCAGCCAATCGGGGGGGGTCCAAGAGACCCAGTACTTC.